Listed below are T cell receptor beta chains from one sample, sequenced in a study of PD-L1 blockade in urothelial cancer. Libraries were prepared by immunoSEQ multiplex PCR; TCRdb keeps only in-frame clonotypes and omits some of them. Of about 50,000 clones listed, approximately 85% are singletons. The sequencing here drew on PBMCs, taken around atezolizumab (anti-PD-L1) treatment. These receptors originate from a man aged 45-60 years with urothelial cancer. CDR3s include the opening cysteine and the closing phenylalanine or tryptophan. The D gene is left open where the match is weak. Clone size is shown for a subset of rows, as once, few, many or a class of expanded clone.

v_call	d_call	clone_size	j_call	cdr3_nt	cdr3_aa
TRBV5-1	NA	NA	TRBJ1-1	TGCGCCAGCAGCTTGGTGCGGGATAACACTGAAGCTTTCTTT	CASSLVRDNTEAFF
TRBV5-1	TRBD1	NA	TRBJ2-1	TGCGCCAGCAGCTTGTTTTTAACGGGACAGGGTTTGTCCAATGAGCAGTTCTTC	CASSLFLTGQGLSNEQFF
TRBV30	TRBD2	NA	TRBJ2-3	TGTGCCTGGAGTGTCCTAGCGGGGGGGCCTGGAGATACGCAGTATTTT	CAWSVLAGGPGDTQYF
TRBV7-2	NA	NA	TRBJ2-3	TGTGCCAGCAGCACCGGTGTGGTAGCGACCAGTACGCAGTATTTT	CASSTGVVATSTQYF
TRBV28	NA	NA	TRBJ2-7	TGTGCCAGCAGTTCCCCACAGGGAGACCGATTAGGGCACTTC	CASSSPQGDRLGHF
TRBV6-1	TRBD1	NA	TRBJ1-6	TGTGCCGTATGGGGACAGGGAGGTAATTCACCCCTCCACTTT	CAVWGQGGNSPLHF
TRBV28	NA	NA	TRBJ1-2	TGTGCCAGCAGTTACAGGTCCTATGGCTACACCTTC	CASSYRSYGYTF
TRBV7-2	TRBD1	NA	TRBJ1-3	TGTGCCAGCAGCTTACCCGCCGACAGGGCCAGCTCTGGAAACACCATATATTTT	CASSLPADRASSGNTIYF
TRBV5-4	NA	few	TRBJ2-7	TGTGCCAGCAGCTCCAAAACAGGGACCTACGAGCAGTACTTC	CASSSKTGTYEQYF
TRBV29-1	TRBD1	NA	TRBJ1-2	TGCAGCATCCAAGGGGCAGGGGGGTATGGCTACACCTTC	CSIQGAGGYGYTF
TRBV5-5	TRBD1	NA	TRBJ2-1	TGTGCCAGCAGCCGGACAGGGGGCGCCGCGAGGAATGAGCAGTTCTTC	CASSRTGGAARNEQFF
TRBV19	TRBD1	NA	TRBJ1-3	TGTGCCAGTAGTATAGATCCCCGGACAGGAAGAAACACCATATATTTT	CASSIDPRTGRNTIYF
TRBV7-6	NA	NA	TRBJ2-5	TGTGCCAGCAGCTTAGCCCGGGAGACCCAGTACTTC	CASSLARETQYF
TRBV4-3	NA	NA	TRBJ2-7	TGCGCCAGCAGCCAAGAGGGTGGCGGGGAGACAGTGACCTACGAGCAGTACTTC	CASSQEGGGETVTYEQYF
TRBV5-1	NA	medium-sized	TRBJ1-4	TGCGCCAGCAGCTTGGTGGCAGGGGATGAAAAACTGTTTTTT	CASSLVAGDEKLFF
TRBV7-2	TRBD1	NA	TRBJ2-7	TGTGCCAGCAGCTTAGCGCGGGACAGGGCTTCCTACGAGCAGTACTTC	CASSLARDRASYEQYF
TRBV7-2	NA	NA	TRBJ2-7	TGTGCCAGCAGCTTAGCGCGGGAATCCTACGAGCAGTACTTC	CASSLARESYEQYF
TRBV11-2	TRBD1	NA	TRBJ1-5	TGTGCCAGCAGCAGAGGGGGCTATGGCAATCAGCCCCAGCATTTT	CASSRGGYGNQPQHF
TRBV19	NA	NA	TRBJ1-1	TGTGCCAGTAGTTGGGGGGGGAACACTGAAGCTTTCTTT	CASSWGGNTEAFF
TRBV27	NA	NA	TRBJ2-7	TGTGCCAGCGGCCGACGGGGAGTAACCTACGAGCAGTACTTC	CASGRRGVTYEQYF